This entry lists 20 T cell receptor beta chains sequenced from one sample in a study of blood T cell repertoires in COVID-19. Some clones are missing from TCRdb's copy, which holds only in-frame ones; the method was immunoSEQ multiplex PCR. The repertoire holds 540,000 or so clones, with about 89% as singletons. The sequencing input was peripheral blood. These receptors were collected from a woman between 50 and 59 years old with COVID-19, enrolled during active disease.

The rearrangement uses TRBV11-2 and TRBJ2-2, with D maybe TRBD2 (6 bases). Deletions cut 11 bases from V and 1 base from J, with 17 bases between. Germline V CDR1 and CDR2: SGHAT, FQNNGV. The CDR3 runs 15 residues. The chain's CDR3 is CAEGGAAGNTGELFF. DNA of the CDR3: TGTGCCGAGGGTGGGGCAGCGGGGAACACCGGGGAGCTGTTTTTT. The variable domain in full, with the rest retrieved from reference TRBV11-2 and TRBJ2-2, is EAGVAQSPRYKIIEKRQSVAFWCNPISGHATLYWYQQILGQGPKLLIQFQNNGVVDDSQLPKDRFSAERLKGVDSTLKIQPAKLEDSAVYLCAEGGAAGNTGELFFGEGSRLTVL.

The chain uses TRBV20-1 and TRBJ1-2; the match to TRBD1 covers 8 bases. V dropped 7 bases and J dropped 6; count of bases not matched to a gene: 4. The length of the CDR3 is 11 residues. CDR1 and CDR2 (germline): DFQATT, SNEGSKA (reference sequence). CDR3 residues: CSVPDRDGYTF. In nucleotides, the CDR3 is TGCAGTGTACCGGACAGGGATGGCTACACCTTC.

A single count supports this clone. The genes are TRBV27 and TRBJ1-1, with D perhaps TRBD1 (6 bases). V lost 4 bases to trimming and J lost 4 bases, with 19 bases between them. Per the germline V gene, CDR1 is MNHEY and CDR2 is SMNVEV (reference sequence). CDR3 size: 16 residues. CDR3 nucleotides: TGTGCCAGCAGTTCCCTTCGACAGGCCCCGGGCACTGAAGCTTTCTTT. Translation: CASSSLRQAPGTEAFF.

The chain joins TRBV5-6 to TRBJ1-2, with a possible D match to TRBD1 (6 bases). Trimming stripped 3 bases from V and 4 bases from J, with 16 bases between. The germline V gene encodes CDR1 SGHDT and CDR2 YYEEEE. The CDR3 contains 15 residues. CDR3 sequence reads: CASSSLGGQGYGYTF. DNA for the CDR3: TGTGCCAGCAGCTCCCTTGGGGGCCAGGGCTATGGCTACACCTTC.

The chain uses TRBV9 and TRBJ2-7; 9 bases are shared with TRBD1. CDR1 is SGDLS and CDR2 is YYNGEE in the germline V gene. The ends lost 4 bases at V and 5 bases at J; junction bases unmatched: 16. The length of the CDR3 is 17 residues. In nucleotides, the CDR3 is TGTGCCAGCAGCCCTCCTGCCGGGGGACAGGGAACCCACGAGCAGTACTTC. Protein product: CASSPPAGGQGTHEQYF.

The chain joins TRBV18 to TRBJ1-5, with a weak D call TRBD1 (5 bases). The length of the CDR3 is 12 residues. CDR1 is KGHSH, CDR2 LQKENI, per germline. The V and J ends lost 3 bases and 9 bases respectively, with 9 bases between them. The CDR3: CASSPREGPQHF. DNA of the CDR3: TGTGCCAGCTCACCCAGGGAAGGGCCCCAGCATTTT.

This chain joins TRBV15 and TRBJ2-1; 10 bases agree with TRBD2. The CDR3 consists of 15 residues. Germline lookup yields CDR1 LNHNV and CDR2 YYDKDF (reference sequence). The junction had 4 bases not matched to a gene; V was cut back by 0 bases and J by 8 bases. The CDR3 loop reads CATSREVAGGYEQFF. Written as DNA, the CDR3 is TGTGCCACCAGCAGAGAGGTAGCGGGGGGCTATGAGCAGTTCTTC.

This clone was picked up a small number of times. The chain links TRBV27 to TRBJ2-7, with a tentative D call TRBD2 (6 bases). Germline V gene sequence: CDR1 MNHEY, CDR2 SMNVEV (reference sequence). The CDR3 contains 14 residues. V was clipped by 4 bases and J by 2 bases, with 12 bases between them. Here the CDR3 DNA reads TGTGCCAGCAGTTCGGCGGGGCGGACCTACGAGCAGTACTTC. Protein: CASSSAGRTYEQYF.

The rearrangement links TRBV19 to TRBJ1-4, with 7 nucleotides matching TRBD1. Germline assignment: CDR1 LNHDA and CDR2 SQIVND (reference sequence). The ends lost 5 bases at V and 8 bases at J; junction bases unmatched: 14. The CDR3 is 16 amino acids. The CDR3 nucleotides read TGTGCCAGTAGTTCTCCGAGGACAGGCGGGTTGGAAAAACTGTTTTTT. Translated, it gives CASSSPRTGGLEKLFF.

The V and J genes are TRBV7-9 and TRBJ1-2, with D possibly being TRBD1 (5 bases). From germline, CDR1 is SEHNR and CDR2 FQNEAQ (reference sequence). This CDR3 is built from 12 residues. The V and J ends lost 5 bases and 8 bases respectively, with 12 bases between them. The CDR3: CASSPQGGGYTF. The CDR3 region has the DNA TGTGCCAGCAGCCCCCAGGGCGGAGGCTACACCTTC.

This chain connects TRBV4-1 to TRBJ1-5; 9 nucleotides agree with TRBD1. The V and J ends lost 3 bases and 3 bases, in that order; junction bases with no gene match: 3. This CDR3 contains 15 residues. Germline assignment: CDR1 MGHRA and CDR2 YSYEKL. This chain's CDR3 is CASSQTGGPNQPQHF. CDR3 coding DNA: TGCGCCAGCAGCCAGACAGGGGGACCCAATCAGCCCCAGCATTTT.

Note on this clone: Other DNA sequences of this sample code for an identical CDR3. The chain couples TRBV6-5 to TRBJ2-7, with 7 bases that match TRBD1. This CDR3 has 15 amino acids. The germline V gene has CDR1 MNHEY and CDR2 SVGAGI. V trimming: 6 bases; J trimming: 0 bases; junction bases outside the gene matches: 8. The CDR3 bases are TGTGCCAGCAGCTCAGGGGGTTTAAGCTCCTACGAGCAGTACTTC. Amino acids: CASSSGGLSSYEQYF.

The genes are TRBV30 and TRBJ2-7, with D maybe TRBD1 (5 bases). The CDR3 extends over 11 amino acids. Per germline, CDR1 GTSNPN and CDR2 SVGIG (reference sequence). Trimming removed 1 base at V and 8 bases at J, with 9 bases between. In DNA, the CDR3 is TGTGCCTGGAGTGATAACAGGCAGCAGTACTTC. Its translation is CAWSDNRQQYF.

J is TRBJ1-5 and V is TRBV6-1; D is unclear. Trimming took off 2 bases at V and 4 bases at J, with 9 bases between the two ends. CDR3 length: 14 amino acids. Germline assignment: CDR1 MNHNS and CDR2 SASEGT. CDR3 coding DNA: TGTGCCAGCAGTGAATTTTGGCGGAATCAGCCCCAGCATTTT. Amino acids: CASSEFWRNQPQHF.

The V call is TRBV29-1, the J call TRBJ1-3, with D possibly being TRBD1 (6 bases). Germline-derived CDR1 and CDR2 are SQVTM and ANQGSEA. The germline V and J ends were trimmed by 0 bases and 0 bases, with 24 bases remaining between them. The CDR3 length is 20 residues. CDR3 coding DNA: TGCAGCGTTGAAGATAAAAGACTCCCGGGACACTCGAGCTCTGGAAACACCATATATTTT. Residues: CSVEDKRLPGHSSSGNTIYF.

CDR3 in DNA: TGTGCCAGCAGCTGGGGACAGGGTGATGGTCAGCCCCAGCATTTT. Translating gives CASSWGQGDGQPQHF. The chain is built from TRBV5-6 and TRBJ1-5; 9 bases fit TRBD1. Trimming removed 3 bases from V and 6 bases from J; junction bases left unmatched: 7. Germline CDR1 reads SGHDT; CDR2 reads YYEEEE. This CDR3 has 15 residues.

The V and J genes are TRBV5-3 and TRBJ2-7; 11 positions agree with TRBD1. TRBV5-3 is filed as an ORF, its function uncertain. The V and J ends lost 4 bases and 2 bases, in that order; junction bases with no gene match: 5. The CDR3 is 15 amino acids. The CDR3 region is CARSLRDRGTYEQYF. CDR3 nucleotide sequence: TGTGCCAGAAGCCTCCGGGACAGGGGGACCTACGAGCAGTACTTC.

This chain joins TRBV6-1 and TRBJ1-2; D remains ambiguous. CDR1 and CDR2 from the germline V gene are MNHNS and SASEGT. Trimming left V 7 bases short and J 0 bases short, with 9 bases between. This CDR3 comprises 13 residues. The CDR3 DNA reads as TGTGCCAGCACCCCTAACTCTAACTATGGCTACACCTTC. It translates to CASTPNSNYGYTF.

The chain recombines TRBV7-2 with TRBJ2-1, with 10 bases identical to TRBD2. CDR1 is SGHTA and CDR2 is FQGNSA in the germline V gene. This CDR3 region has 15 residues. The V gene end was trimmed by 2 bases and the J gene end by 10 bases; junction bases not matched to a gene: 8. In nucleotides, the CDR3 is TGTGCCAGCAGCTTATACCTAGCGGGGGAGGGGGAGCAGTTCTTC. This encodes CASSLYLAGEGEQFF.

The chain combines TRBV27 with TRBJ2-7, with D perhaps TRBD1 (5 bases). Germline V CDR1 and CDR2: MNHEY, SMNVEV (reference sequence). The ends were cut back, 3 bases at V and 2 bases at J, with 14 bases in the middle. This CDR3 has 15 amino acids. CDR3 DNA sequence: TGTGCCAGCAGTTTTTATAGGGGCCAGACCTACGAGCAGTACTTC. It is translated as CASSFYRGQTYEQYF.